These T cell receptor beta chains were read from a single sample in a study of breast tumors, draining lymph nodes, adjacent tissues. In TCRdb, the multiplex PCR reads were re-called with MiXCR into one record per CDR3 protein. The sample has roughly 220,000 distinct CDR3 sequences, approximately 36% seen once. Material for sequencing was axillary lymph node tissue. The receptors were gathered from a female donor with breast cancer. Some clones in this sample may be carry-over from other donors' samples. Both conserved end residues are part of each CDR3. D genes are given only for firm matches. Part of the rows lack a size; the others show once, few, many or a class for expanded clones.

V	size	J	D	DNA	CDR3
TRBV20-1	many	TRBJ2-7	.	TGCAGTGCTAGGGCCACTAGCCCCTACGAGCAGTACTTC	CSARATSPYEQYF
TRBV6-2/TRBV6-3	few	TRBJ2-1	TRBD2	TGTGCCAGCAGTCACTCGGGACTAGCGGGGAAGAATGAGCAGTTCTTC	CASSHSGLAGKNEQFF
TRBV19	many	TRBJ1-5	.	TGTGCCAGTCCACTCCAGGGGATAGGCAATCAGCCCCAGCATTTT	CASPLQGIGNQPQHF
TRBV10-3	many	TRBJ1-5	TRBD1	TGTGCCATCAGTAGGACAGGGGCGAAGGATCAGCCCCAGCATTTT	CAISRTGAKDQPQHF
TRBV6-5	few	TRBJ2-7	.	TGTGCCAGCAGTCACTCGATCTCCGATACCTACGAGCAGTACTTC	CASSHSISDTYEQYF
TRBV19	.	TRBJ2-5	.	TGTGCCAGTAGTTCCGCCCAAGAGACCCAGTACTTC	CASSSAQETQYF
TRBV20-1	.	TRBJ2-1	TRBD2	TGCAGTGCTAGAGTTGCGGGAGGAATCGCGTTCGATGAGCAGTTCTTC	CSARVAGGIAFDEQFF
TRBV2	.	TRBJ1-2	.	TGTGCCGGCAGTGACGGGCCCTATGGCTACACCTTC	CAGSDGPYGYTF
TRBV20-1	.	TRBJ2-7	TRBD2	TGCAGTGCCCCCGAGGTTCTAGCGGGCCCCCGCTACGAGCAGTACTTC	CSAPEVLAGPRYEQYF
TRBV5-6	.	TRBJ2-3	.	TGTGCCAGCAGCTTGTTGATGGGCCCGACAGATACGCAGTATTTT	CASSLLMGPTDTQYF
TRBV2	.	TRBJ1-1	.	TGTGCCAGCAGTGAAATCCTGCCGAACACTGAAGCTTTCTTT	CASSEILPNTEAFF
TRBV29-1	many	TRBJ2-7	.	TGCAGCGTTGCTGTCGTCTCTGACGAGCAGTACTTC	CSVAVVSDEQYF
TRBV20-1	.	TRBJ2-4	.	TGCAGTGCTAGAGAATTTAATACCCGGACAGAAGGCAAAAACATTCAGTACTTC	CSAREFNTRTEGKNIQYF
TRBV4-3	.	TRBJ1-2	.	TGCGCCAGCAGCCAAGATGGGGCGGGGGGCTACACCTTC	CASSQDGAGGYTF
TRBV20-1	many	TRBJ2-7	TRBD1	TGCAGTGCTAGAGGTAGGACAGGGGTCGGAGAGCAGTACTTC	CSARGRTGVGEQYF
TRBV14	many	TRBJ1-2	TRBD1	TGTGCCAGCAGCCCCGTAACAGGGGGAAAAGGACATAACTATGGCTACACCTTC	CASSPVTGGKGHNYGYTF
TRBV24-1	.	TRBJ1-5	.	TGTGCTAGCGGGGGGCATAGCAATCAGCCCCAGCATTTT	CASGGHSNQPQHF
TRBV29-1	.	TRBJ1-2	.	TGCAGCGTTGATGCGGGGGGGCCTAACTATGGCTACACCTTC	CSVDAGGPNYGYTF
TRBV2	many	TRBJ2-3	.	TGTGCCAGCAGTTCCACCAATAGCGGCCTAAGCACAGATACGCAGTATTTT	CASSSTNSGLSTDTQYF
TRBV28	.	TRBJ1-5	.	TGTGCCAGCAGTTTACCCGCGGCGGGCAATCAGCCCCAGCATTTT	CASSLPAAGNQPQHF
TRBV24-1	.	TRBJ2-3	TRBD1	TGTGCCACCAGTGATTTGGGAGGACAGGGGAACTACAATGAGCAGTATTTT	CATSDLGGQGNYNEQYF
TRBV5-1	.	TRBJ2-7	.	TGCGCCAGCAGCCGGGGGATCCCCCCCCTCTACGAGCAGTACTTC	CASSRGIPPLYEQYF
TRBV20-1	many	TRBJ2-7	.	TGCAGTGCAGTGCCCCGGGACTCGGGCTACGAGCAGTACTTC	CSAVPRDSGYEQYF
TRBV7-2	many	TRBJ2-7	.	TGTGCCAGCAGCTTAGGGGGGGCGGGGCTACGGGAGCAGTACTTC	CASSLGGAGLREQYF
TRBV20-1	many	TRBJ2-1	TRBD2	TGCAGTGCCACGGGACTAGCGGTCTCCTACAATGAGCAGTTCTTC	CSATGLAVSYNEQFF
TRBV30	many	TRBJ2-7	TRBD2	TGTGCCTGGAGACTAGCGGGAGCAAGTGGGGAGCAGTACTTC	CAWRLAGASGEQYF
TRBV15	many	TRBJ1-3	TRBD1	TGTGCCACCAGCAGAGTGCGGGCAGGGGGAAGCGACACCATATATTTT	CATSRVRAGGSDTIYF
TRBV5-1	many	TRBJ1-5	.	TGCGCCAGCAGCTTGAGGCAGGGGATGAATCAGCCCCAGCATTTT	CASSLRQGMNQPQHF
TRBV6-6	many	TRBJ2-1	.	TGTGCCAGCCACCTGGGCAATGAGCAGTTCTTC	CASHLGNEQFF
TRBV7-9	many	TRBJ2-1	TRBD2	TGTGCCAGCAGCTCCAAAGCGGGAGTCCTCTTGAATGAGCAGTTCTTC	CASSSKAGVLLNEQFF
TRBV2	.	TRBJ1-2	TRBD1	TGTGCCAGCAGTTCGGGACAGGGGGCAGGGGATGGCTACACCTTC	CASSSGQGAGDGYTF
TRBV6-2/TRBV6-3	few	TRBJ2-7	.	TGTGCCAGCAGTTTATACAGTATCTCCGAGCAGTACTTC	CASSLYSISEQYF
TRBV7-2	many	TRBJ2-2	TRBD2	TGTGCCAGCATCCCGCCGGGGGGGGCTAACACCGGGGAGCTGTTTTTT	CASIPPGGANTGELFF
TRBV11-2	.	TRBJ2-7	TRBD2	TGTGCCAGCAGCCTAGCGGGACAGCTCTACGAGCAGTACTTC	CASSLAGQLYEQYF
TRBV7-9	.	TRBJ1-4	TRBD1	TGTGCCAGCAACTTAAATGCAAGGGGGCCCATCACTAATGAAAAACTGTTTTTT	CASNLNARGPITNEKLFF
TRBV7-2	.	TRBJ2-5	TRBD1	TGTGCCAGCAGCGGGACAGGGTACTTC	CASSGTGYF
TRBV20-1	many	TRBJ1-3	.	TGCAGTGCTCAGGGACATTCTGGAAACACCATATATTTT	CSAQGHSGNTIYF
TRBV20-1	.	TRBJ2-3	TRBD2	TGCAGTGCCTCCTCGGGGAGGGCAGATACGCAGTATTTT	CSASSGRADTQYF
TRBV10-1	.	TRBJ1-5	.	TGCGCCAGCATTGATCAGCCCCAGCATTTT	CASIDQPQHF
TRBV7-2	few	TRBJ2-5	TRBD2	TGTGCCAGCAGCTTAGCTAGCGGGAGTTCAGAGACCCAGCACTTC	CASSLASGSSETQHF
TRBV3-1	many	TRBJ2-5	.	TGTGCCAGCAGCCAAGTTAAGGGTAGCGGCCAAGAGACCCAGTACTTC	CASSQVKGSGQETQYF
TRBV15	.	TRBJ2-1	TRBD2	TGTGCCACCAGCAGAGAAGCGGGAGAGTCCTACAATGAGCAGTTCTTC	CATSREAGESYNEQFF
TRBV7-9	.	TRBJ2-3	.	TGTGCCAGCAGCCCACGTGGGGTTACGCAGTATTTT	CASSPRGVTQYF
TRBV29-1	once	TRBJ1-5	.	TGCAGCGTTGGGACATCCGAAAATCAGCCCCAGCATTTT	CSVGTSENQPQHF